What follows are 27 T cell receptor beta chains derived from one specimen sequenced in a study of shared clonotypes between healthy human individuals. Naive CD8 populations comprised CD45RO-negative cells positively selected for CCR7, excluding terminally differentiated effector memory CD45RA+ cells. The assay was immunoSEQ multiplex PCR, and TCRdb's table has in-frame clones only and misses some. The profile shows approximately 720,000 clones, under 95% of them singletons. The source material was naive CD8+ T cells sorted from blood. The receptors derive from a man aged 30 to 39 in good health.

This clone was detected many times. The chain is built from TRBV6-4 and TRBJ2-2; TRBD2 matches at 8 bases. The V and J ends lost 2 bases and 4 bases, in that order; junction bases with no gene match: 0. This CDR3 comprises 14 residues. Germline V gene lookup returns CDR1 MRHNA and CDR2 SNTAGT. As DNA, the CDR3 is TGTGCCAGCAGTGACGGGACTAGCACCGGGGAGCTGTTTTTT. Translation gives CASSDGTSTGELFF.

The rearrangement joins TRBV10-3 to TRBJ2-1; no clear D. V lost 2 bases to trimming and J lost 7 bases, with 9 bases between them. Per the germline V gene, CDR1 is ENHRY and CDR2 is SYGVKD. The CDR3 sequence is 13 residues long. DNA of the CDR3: TGTGCCATCAGTGAGAGTGTGACTAATGAGCAGTTCTTC. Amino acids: CAISESVTNEQFF.

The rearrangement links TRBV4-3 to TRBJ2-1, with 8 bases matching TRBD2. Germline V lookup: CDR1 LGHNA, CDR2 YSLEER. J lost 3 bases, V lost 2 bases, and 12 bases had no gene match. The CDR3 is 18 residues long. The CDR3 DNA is TGCGCCAGCAGCCAACTTAATAGCGGGACCGGCGGCTACAATGAGCAGTTCTTC. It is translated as CASSQLNSGTGGYNEQFF.

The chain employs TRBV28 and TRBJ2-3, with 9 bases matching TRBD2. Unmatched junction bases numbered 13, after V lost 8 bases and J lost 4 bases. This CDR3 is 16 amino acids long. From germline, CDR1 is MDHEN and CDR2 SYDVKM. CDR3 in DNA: TGTGCCAGCCGACATCAAGCGGGAGGCTCCCCAGATACGCAGTATTTT. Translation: CASRHQAGGSPDTQYF.

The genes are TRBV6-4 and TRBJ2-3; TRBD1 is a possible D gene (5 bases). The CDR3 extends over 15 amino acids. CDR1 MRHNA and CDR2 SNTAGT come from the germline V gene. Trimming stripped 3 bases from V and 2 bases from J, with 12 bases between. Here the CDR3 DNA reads TGTGCCAGCAGTGAGACAGCTCAATCCACAGATACGCAGTATTTT. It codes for CASSETAQSTDTQYF.

This chain's CDR3 is CASSVRQGAYQPQHF. CDR3 nucleotide sequence: TGTGCCAGCAGTGTACGACAGGGGGCATACCAGCCCCAGCATTTT. This rearrangement joins TRBV6-1 to TRBJ1-5; 10 bases line up with TRBD1. The CDR3 sequence is 15 residues long. CDR1 is MNHNS and CDR2 is SASEGT in the germline V gene. V dropped 4 bases and J dropped 7; count of bases not matched to a gene: 7.

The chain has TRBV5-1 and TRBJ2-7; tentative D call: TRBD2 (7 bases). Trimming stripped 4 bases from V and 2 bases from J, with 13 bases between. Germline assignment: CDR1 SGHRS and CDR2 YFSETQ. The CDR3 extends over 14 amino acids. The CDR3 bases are TGCGCCAGCAGCCCGGGGGGCCTTACCTACGAGCAGTACTTC. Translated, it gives CASSPGGLTYEQYF.

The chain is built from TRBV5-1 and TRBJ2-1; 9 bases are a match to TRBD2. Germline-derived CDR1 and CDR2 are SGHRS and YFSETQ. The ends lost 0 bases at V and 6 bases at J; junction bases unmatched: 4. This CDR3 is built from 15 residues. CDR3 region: CASSLGLAGFNEQFF. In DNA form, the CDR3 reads TGCGCCAGCAGCTTGGGTCTAGCGGGGTTCAATGAGCAGTTCTTC.

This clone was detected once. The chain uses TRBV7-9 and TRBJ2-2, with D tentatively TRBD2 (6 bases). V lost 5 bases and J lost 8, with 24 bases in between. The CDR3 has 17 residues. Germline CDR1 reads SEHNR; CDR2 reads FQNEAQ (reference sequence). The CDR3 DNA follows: TGTGCCAGCAGCCTCCCTATCCTAGCGAGGATTTATGGGGAGCTGTTTTTT. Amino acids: CASSLPILARIYGELFF.

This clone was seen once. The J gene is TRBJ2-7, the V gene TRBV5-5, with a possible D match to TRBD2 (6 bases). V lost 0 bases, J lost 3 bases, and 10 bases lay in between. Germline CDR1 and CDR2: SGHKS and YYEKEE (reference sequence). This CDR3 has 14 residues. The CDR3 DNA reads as TGTGCCAGCAGCTTGGTGCTAGCGAACTACGAGCAGTACTTC. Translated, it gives CASSLVLANYEQYF.

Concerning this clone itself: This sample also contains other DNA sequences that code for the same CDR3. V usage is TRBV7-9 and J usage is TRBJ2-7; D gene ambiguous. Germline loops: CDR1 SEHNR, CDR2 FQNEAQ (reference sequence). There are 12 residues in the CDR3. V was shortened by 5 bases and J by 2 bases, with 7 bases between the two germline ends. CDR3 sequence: CASSPSPYEQYF. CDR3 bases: TGTGCCAGCAGCCCCTCCCCCTACGAGCAGTACTTC.

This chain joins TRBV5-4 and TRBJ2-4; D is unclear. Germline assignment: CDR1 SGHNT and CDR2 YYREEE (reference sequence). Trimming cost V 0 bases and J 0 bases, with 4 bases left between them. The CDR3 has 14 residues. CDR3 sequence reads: CASSLGIAKNIQYF. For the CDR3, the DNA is TGTGCCAGCAGCTTGGGTATAGCCAAAAACATTCAGTACTTC.

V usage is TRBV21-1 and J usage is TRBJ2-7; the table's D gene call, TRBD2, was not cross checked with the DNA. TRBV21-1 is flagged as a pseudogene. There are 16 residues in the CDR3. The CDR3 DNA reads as TGTGCCAGCAGCAAAGACAACGACTACCGGGCCTACGAGCAGTACTTC. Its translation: CASSKDNDYRAYEQYF.

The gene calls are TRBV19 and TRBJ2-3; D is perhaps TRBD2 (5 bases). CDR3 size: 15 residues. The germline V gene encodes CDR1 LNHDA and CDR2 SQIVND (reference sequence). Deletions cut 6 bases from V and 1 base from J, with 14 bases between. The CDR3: CASSPLQEGTDTQYF. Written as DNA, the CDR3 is TGTGCCAGTAGCCCCCTTCAGGAGGGCACAGATACGCAGTATTTT.

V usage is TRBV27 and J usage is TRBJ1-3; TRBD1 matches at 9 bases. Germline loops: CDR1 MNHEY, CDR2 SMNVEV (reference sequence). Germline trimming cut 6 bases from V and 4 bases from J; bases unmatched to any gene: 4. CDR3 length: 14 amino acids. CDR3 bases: TGTGCCAGCAGCAGGACAGGGGCGGGAAACACCATATATTTT. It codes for CASSRTGAGNTIYF.

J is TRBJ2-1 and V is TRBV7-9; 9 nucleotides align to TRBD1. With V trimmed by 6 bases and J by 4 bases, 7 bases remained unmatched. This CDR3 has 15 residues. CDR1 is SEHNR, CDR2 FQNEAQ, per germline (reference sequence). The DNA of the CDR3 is TGTGCCAGCAGTCATACAGGGGGCGAATACAATGAGCAGTTCTTC. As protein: CASSHTGGEYNEQFF.

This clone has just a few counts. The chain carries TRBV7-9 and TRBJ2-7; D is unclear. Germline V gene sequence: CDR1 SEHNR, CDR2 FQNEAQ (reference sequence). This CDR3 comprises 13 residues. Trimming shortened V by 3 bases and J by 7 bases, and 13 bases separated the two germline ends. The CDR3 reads CASSLSQNHEQYF. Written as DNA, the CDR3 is TGTGCCAGCAGCTTGTCACAGAACCATGAGCAGTACTTC. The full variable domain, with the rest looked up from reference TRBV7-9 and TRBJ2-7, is DTGVSQNPRHKITKRGQNVTFRCDPISEHNRLYWYRQTLGQGPEFLTYFQNEAQLEKSRLLSDRFSAERPKGSFSTLEIQRTEQGDSAMYLCASSLSQNHEQYFGPGTRLTVT.

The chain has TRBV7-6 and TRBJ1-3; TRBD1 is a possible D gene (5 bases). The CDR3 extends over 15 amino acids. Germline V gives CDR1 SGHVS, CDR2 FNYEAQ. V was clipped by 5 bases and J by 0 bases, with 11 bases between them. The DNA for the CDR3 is TGTGCCAGCAGCCCATATGGGGCCTCTGGAAACACCATATATTTT. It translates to CASSPYGASGNTIYF.

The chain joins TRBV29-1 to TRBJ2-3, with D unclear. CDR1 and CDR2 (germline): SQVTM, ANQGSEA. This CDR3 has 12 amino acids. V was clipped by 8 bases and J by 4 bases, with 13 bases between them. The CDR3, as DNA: TGCAGCTCCGTTTCGGTACCAGATACGCAGTATTTT. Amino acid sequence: CSSVSVPDTQYF.

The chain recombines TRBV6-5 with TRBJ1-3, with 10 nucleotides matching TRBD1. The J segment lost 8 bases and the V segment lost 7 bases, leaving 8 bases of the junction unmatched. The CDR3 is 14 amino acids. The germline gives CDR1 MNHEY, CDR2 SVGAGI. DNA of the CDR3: TGTGCCAGCACCTACCGGGACAGGGGAGACACCATATATTTT. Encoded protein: CASTYRDRGDTIYF.

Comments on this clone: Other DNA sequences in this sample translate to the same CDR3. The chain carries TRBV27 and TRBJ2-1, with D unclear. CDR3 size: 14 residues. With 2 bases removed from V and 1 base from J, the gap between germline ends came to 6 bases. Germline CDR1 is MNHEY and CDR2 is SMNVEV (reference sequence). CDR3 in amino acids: CASSLAASYNEQFF. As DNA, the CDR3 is TGTGCCAGCAGTTTAGCTGCTTCCTACAATGAGCAGTTCTTC.

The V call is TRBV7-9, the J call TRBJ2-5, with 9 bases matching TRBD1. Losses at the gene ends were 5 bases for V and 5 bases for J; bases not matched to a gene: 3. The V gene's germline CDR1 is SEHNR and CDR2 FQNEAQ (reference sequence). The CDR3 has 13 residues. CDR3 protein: CASSGTGIETQYF. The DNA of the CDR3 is TGTGCCAGCAGCGGGACAGGGATCGAGACCCAGTACTTC.

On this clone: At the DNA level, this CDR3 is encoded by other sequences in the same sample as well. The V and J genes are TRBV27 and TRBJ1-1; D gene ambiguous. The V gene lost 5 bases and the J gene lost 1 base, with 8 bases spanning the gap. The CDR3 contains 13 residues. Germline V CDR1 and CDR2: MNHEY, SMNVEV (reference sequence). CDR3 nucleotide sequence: TGTGCCAGCAGTCCGACTCGGAACACTGAAGCTTTCTTT. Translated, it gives CASSPTRNTEAFF.

CDR3 amino acids: CASSGQDRREQYF. For the CDR3, the DNA is TGTGCCAGCAGCGGACAGGACCGGCGCGAGCAGTACTTC. V gene TRBV9 combines with J gene TRBJ2-7, with D perhaps TRBD1 (6 bases). Between the trimmed V and J ends, which lost 3 bases and 6 bases, there was a span of 13 bases. CDR3 length equals 13 residues. Germline V gene data show CDR1 as SGDLS and CDR2 as YYNGEE.

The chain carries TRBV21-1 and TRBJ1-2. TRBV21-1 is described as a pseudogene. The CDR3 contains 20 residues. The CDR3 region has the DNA TGTGCCAGCCCACCTGCCGGGGCGATAGGAACGGCGGGCCCTAACTATGGCTACACCTTC. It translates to CASPPAGAIGTAGPNYGYTF.

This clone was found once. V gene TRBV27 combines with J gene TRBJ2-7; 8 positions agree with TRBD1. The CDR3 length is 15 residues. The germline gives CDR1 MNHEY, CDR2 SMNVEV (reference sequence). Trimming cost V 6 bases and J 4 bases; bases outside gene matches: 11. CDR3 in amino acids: CASSRRGQGVYEQYF. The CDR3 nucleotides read TGTGCCAGCAGCCGTCGCGGACAGGGAGTTTACGAGCAGTACTTC.

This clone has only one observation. CDR3 DNA sequence: TGTGCCAGCAGCCGAAGGACGGCGGAACCCGAGCAGTACTTC. Translation: CASSRRTAEPEQYF. The chain is built from TRBV6-5 and TRBJ2-7; D is ambiguous. This CDR3 comprises 14 residues. The germline V and J ends were trimmed by 6 bases and 6 bases, with 18 bases remaining between them. The germline V gene has CDR1 MNHEY and CDR2 SVGAGI.